Given below is one T cell receptor (beta chain) in context. This sample stems from a study of patients and donors after allogeneic stem cell transplantation. The CDR3 covers 14 residues. J gave up 5 bases and V 3 bases, and 7 bases lay outside the gene matches. TCRdb independently ran MiXCR on the RT-PCR reads; one entry per CDR3 protein. The repertoire includes approximately 170,000 distinct CDR3 sequences, about 24% of them detected once, and roughly 26% sits in the top ten. This receptor was taken from a human donor who was either an allogeneic HSCT recipient or a stem cell or donor lymphocyte infusion donor (not recorded which). It is not recorded whose cells these are; they may come from a transplant donor. J is TRBJ2-7 and V is TRBV12-3 or TRBV12-4; 7 bases match TRBD2. The sample taken for sequencing was blood, either unsorted or a sorted T cell fraction (not recorded which). Written as DNA, the CDR3 is TGTGCCAGCAGTTTCACAGGACTAGTTGACGAGCAGTACTTC. As protein: CASSFTGLVDEQYF.